This TCR beta chain derives from a study of shared T cell receptors in the human thymus. The CDR3 is 16 residues long. V lost 5 bases to trimming and J lost 2 bases; unmatched junction nucleotides: 10. Per germline, CDR1 MNHEY and CDR2 SMNVEV (reference sequence). This clone was counted only a few times. Some clones are missing from TCRdb's copy, which holds only in-frame ones; the method was immunoSEQ multiplex PCR. Of 540,000 or so clones listed, approximately 80% are singletons. These sequences were also reported in another study, on human thymus T cells. This second report adds: All donors were healthy Finnish infants who were undergoing corrective surgery to treat congenital heart defects. During corrective heart surgery, resections were taken, and the thymus tissue came from them. Within thymic and blood repertoires, V and J gene usage appeared to be biased. Unrelated people showed highly overlapping thymic repertoires, related research reported.

The sample comprised thymocytes. The receptor was derived from a boy under two years old with a congenital heart defect. The chain combines TRBV27 with TRBJ2-7; TRBD2 agrees at 9 bases. The CDR3 sequence: CASSPSGLAGTYEQYF. The CDR3 DNA is TGTGCCAGCAGTCCGTCCGGGCTAGCGGGAACCTACGAGCAGTACTTC.